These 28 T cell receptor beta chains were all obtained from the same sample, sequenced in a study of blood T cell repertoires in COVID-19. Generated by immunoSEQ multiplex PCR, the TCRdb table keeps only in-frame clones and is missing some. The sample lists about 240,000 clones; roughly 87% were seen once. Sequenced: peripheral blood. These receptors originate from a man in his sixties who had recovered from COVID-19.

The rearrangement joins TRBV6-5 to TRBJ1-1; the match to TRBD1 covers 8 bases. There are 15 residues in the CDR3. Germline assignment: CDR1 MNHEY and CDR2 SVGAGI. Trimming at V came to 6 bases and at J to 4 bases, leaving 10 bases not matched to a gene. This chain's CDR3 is CASRRQQGGGTEAFF. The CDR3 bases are TGTGCCAGCAGAAGACAACAGGGGGGAGGCACTGAAGCTTTCTTT.

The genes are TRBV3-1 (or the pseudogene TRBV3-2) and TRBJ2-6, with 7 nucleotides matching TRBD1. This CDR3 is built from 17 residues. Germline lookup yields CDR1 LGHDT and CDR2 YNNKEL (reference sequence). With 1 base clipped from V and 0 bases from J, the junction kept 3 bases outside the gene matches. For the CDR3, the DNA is TGTGCCAGCAGCCAAGCACAGGGGAGCTCTGGGGCCAACGTCCTGACTTTC. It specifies CASSQAQGSSGANVLTF.

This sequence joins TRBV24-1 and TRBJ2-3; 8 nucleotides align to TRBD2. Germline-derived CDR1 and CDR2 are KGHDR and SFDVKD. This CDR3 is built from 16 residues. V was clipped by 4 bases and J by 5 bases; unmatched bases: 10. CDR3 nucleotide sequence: TGTGCCACCAGTGACCGGGGGGGGGACTCAGGAGATACGCAGTATTTT. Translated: CATSDRGGDSGDTQYF.

As DNA, the CDR3 is TGTGCTAGTGGTTTGGGAAGGGGTTTCACAGATACGCAGTATTTT. Amino acids: CASGLGRGFTDTQYF. V usage is TRBV12-5 and J usage is TRBJ2-3; perhaps TRBD1 as D (5 bases). The CDR3 runs to 15 residues. Germline loops: CDR1 LGHNT, CDR2 FRNRAP. V shed 1 base and J shed 2 bases, with 10 bases lying between them.

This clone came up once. CDR3 bases: TGTGCCAGTAGTATCTGGACGGCCGCAGGGGGCTACACCTTC. It codes for CASSIWTAAGGYTF. V is TRBV19 and J is TRBJ1-2; possibly TRBD1 for D (5 bases). V was pared by 3 bases and J by 8 bases, with 16 bases between. The CDR3 totals 14 residues. Germline CDR1 and CDR2: LNHDA and SQIVND (reference sequence).

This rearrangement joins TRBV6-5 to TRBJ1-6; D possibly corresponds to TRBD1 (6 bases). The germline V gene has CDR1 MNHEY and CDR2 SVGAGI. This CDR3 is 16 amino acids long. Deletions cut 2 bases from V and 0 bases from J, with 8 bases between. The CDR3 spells CASSYGQFSYNSPLHF. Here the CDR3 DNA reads TGTGCCAGCAGTTACGGACAGTTCTCCTATAATTCACCCCTCCACTTT.

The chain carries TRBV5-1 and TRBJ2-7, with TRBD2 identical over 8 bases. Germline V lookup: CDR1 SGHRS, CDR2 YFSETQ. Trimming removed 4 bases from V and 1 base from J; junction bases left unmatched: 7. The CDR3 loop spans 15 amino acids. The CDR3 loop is CASSPGGGTSYEQYF. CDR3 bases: TGCGCCAGCAGCCCCGGGGGGGGAACATCCTACGAGCAGTACTTC.

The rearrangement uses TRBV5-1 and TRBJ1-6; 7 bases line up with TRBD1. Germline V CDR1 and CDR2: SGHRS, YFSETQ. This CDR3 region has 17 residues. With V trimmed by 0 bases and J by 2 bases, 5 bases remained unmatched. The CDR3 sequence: CASSLGLTGTYNSPLHF. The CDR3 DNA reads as TGCGCCAGCAGCTTGGGTCTGACAGGGACCTATAATTCACCCCTCCACTTT.

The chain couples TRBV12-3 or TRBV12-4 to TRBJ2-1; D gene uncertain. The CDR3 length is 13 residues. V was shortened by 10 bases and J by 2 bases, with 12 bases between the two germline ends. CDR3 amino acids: CAIVDKTYNEQFF. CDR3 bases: TGTGCCATCGTAGACAAGACCTACAATGAGCAGTTCTTC.

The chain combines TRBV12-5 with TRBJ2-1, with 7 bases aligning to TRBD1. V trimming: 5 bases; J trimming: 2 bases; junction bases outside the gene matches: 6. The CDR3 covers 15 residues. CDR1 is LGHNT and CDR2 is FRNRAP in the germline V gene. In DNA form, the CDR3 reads TGTGCTAGTGGTACCGGACAGGCGCCCTACAATGAGCAGTTCTTC. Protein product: CASGTGQAPYNEQFF.

DNA of the CDR3: TGTGCCAGCAGAGGACAGGGCTACGAGCAGTACTTC. Its translation: CASRGQGYEQYF. The chain has TRBV7-9 and TRBJ2-7, with 8 bases that match TRBD1. The germline gives CDR1 SEHNR, CDR2 FQNEAQ (reference sequence). This CDR3 is 12 amino acids long. V shed 6 bases, J shed 3 bases, and the junction held 1 base outside the gene matches. Supplemented by reference TRBV7-9 and TRBJ2-7, the full variable domain reads DTGVSQNPRHKITKRGQNVTFRCDPISEHNRLYWYRQTLGQGPEFLTYFQNEAQLEKSRLLSDRFSAERPKGSFSTLEIQRTEQGDSAMYLCASRGQGYEQYFGPGTRLTVT.

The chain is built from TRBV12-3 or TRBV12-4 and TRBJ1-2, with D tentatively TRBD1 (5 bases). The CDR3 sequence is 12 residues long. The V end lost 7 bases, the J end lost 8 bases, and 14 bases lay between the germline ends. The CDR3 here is CASTLGAGGYTF. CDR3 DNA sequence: TGTGCCAGCACGTTAGGGGCGGGGGGCTACACCTTC.

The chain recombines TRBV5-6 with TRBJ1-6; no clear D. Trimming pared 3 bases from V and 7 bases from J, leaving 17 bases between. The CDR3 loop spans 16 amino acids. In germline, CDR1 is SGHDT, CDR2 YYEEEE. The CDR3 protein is CASSSSTGRPNSPLHF. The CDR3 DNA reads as TGTGCCAGCAGCTCGTCGACTGGGAGACCCAATTCACCCCTCCACTTT.

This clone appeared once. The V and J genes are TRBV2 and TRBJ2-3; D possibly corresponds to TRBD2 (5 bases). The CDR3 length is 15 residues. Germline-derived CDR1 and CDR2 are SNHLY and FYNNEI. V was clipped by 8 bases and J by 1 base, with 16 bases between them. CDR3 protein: CASFGLADGTDTQYF. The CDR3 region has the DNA TGTGCCAGCTTTGGACTTGCCGACGGCACAGATACGCAGTATTTT.

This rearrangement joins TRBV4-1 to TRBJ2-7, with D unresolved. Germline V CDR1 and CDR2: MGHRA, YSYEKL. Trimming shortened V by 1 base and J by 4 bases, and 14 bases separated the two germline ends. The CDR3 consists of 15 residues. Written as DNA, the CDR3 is TGCGCCAGCAGCCAAGTAGTACCTGGCGGTTACGAGCAGTACTTC. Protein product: CASSQVVPGGYEQYF.

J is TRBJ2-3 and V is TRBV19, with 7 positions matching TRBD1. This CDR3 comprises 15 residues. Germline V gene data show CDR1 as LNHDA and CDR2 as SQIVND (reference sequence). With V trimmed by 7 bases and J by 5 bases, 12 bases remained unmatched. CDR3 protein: CASNEGGAGEDTQYF. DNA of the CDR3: TGTGCCAGTAATGAAGGGGGCGCCGGGGAAGATACGCAGTATTTT.

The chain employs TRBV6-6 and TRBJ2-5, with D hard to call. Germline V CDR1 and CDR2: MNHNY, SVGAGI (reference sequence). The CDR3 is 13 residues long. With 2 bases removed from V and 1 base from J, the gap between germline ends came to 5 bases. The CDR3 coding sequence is TGTGCCAGCAGTTACATGCGCCAAGAGACCCAGTACTTC. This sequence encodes CASSYMRQETQYF.

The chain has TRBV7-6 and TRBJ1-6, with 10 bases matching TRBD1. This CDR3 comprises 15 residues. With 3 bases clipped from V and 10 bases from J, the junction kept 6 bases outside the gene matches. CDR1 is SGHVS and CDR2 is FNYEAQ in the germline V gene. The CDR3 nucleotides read TGTGCCAGCAGCTTGAGGACAGGGGGGGGGTCACCCCTCCACTTT. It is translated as CASSLRTGGGSPLHF.

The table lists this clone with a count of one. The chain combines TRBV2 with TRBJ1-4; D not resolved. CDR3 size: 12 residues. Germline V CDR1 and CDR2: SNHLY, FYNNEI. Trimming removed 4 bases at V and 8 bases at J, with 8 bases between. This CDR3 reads CASSGLAEKLFF. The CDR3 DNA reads TGTGCCAGCAGTGGACTAGCGGAAAAACTGTTTTTT.

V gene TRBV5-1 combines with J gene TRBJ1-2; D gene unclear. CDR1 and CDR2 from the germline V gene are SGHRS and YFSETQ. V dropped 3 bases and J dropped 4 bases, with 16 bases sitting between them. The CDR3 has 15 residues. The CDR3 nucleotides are TGCGCCAGCAGCTCCCAATTTCGAGATTTCTATGGCTACACCTTC. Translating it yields CASSSQFRDFYGYTF. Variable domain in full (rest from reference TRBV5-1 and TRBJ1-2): KAGVTQTPRYLIKTRGQQVTLSCSPISGHRSVSWYQQTPGQGLQFLFEYFSETQRNKGNFPGRFSGRQFSNSRSEMNVSTLELGDSALYLCASSSQFRDFYGYTFGSGTRLTVV.

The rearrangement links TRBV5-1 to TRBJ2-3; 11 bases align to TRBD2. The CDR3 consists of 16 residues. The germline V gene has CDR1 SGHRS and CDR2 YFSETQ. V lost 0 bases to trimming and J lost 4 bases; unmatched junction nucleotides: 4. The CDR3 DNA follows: TGCGCCAGCAGCTTGGTACTAGCGGGGGTAGCAGATACGCAGTATTTT. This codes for CASSLVLAGVADTQYF.

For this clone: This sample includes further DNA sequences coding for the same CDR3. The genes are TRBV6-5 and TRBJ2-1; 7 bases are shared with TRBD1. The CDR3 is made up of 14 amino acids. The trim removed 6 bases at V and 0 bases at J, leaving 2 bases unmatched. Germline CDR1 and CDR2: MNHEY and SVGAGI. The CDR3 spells CASRRDSSYNEQFF. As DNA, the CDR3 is TGTGCCAGCAGAAGGGACAGCTCCTACAATGAGCAGTTCTTC.

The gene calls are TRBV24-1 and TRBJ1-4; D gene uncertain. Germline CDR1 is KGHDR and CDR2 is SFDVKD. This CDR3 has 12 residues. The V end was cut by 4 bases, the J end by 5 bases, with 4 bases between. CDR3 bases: TGTGCCACCAGTGACCGGAATGAAAAACTGTTTTTT. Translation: CATSDRNEKLFF.

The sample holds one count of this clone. The CDR3 coding sequence is TGTGCCTGGAGTGTAAACAGGGGGCGCGGCTACACCTTC. Translation gives CAWSVNRGRGYTF. V and J are TRBV30 and TRBJ1-2, with 9 bases matching TRBD1. The germline V gene encodes CDR1 GTSNPN and CDR2 SVGIG (reference sequence). J lost 8 bases, V lost 0 bases, and 4 bases had no gene match. The CDR3 is 13 residues long. The variable domain in full, completed from reference TRBV30 and TRBJ1-2, reads SQTIHQWPATLVQPVGSPLSLECTVEGTSNPNLYWYRQAAGRGLQLLFYSVGIGQISSEVPQNLSASRPQDRQFILSSKKLLLSDSGFYLCAWSVNRGRGYTFGSGTRLTVV.

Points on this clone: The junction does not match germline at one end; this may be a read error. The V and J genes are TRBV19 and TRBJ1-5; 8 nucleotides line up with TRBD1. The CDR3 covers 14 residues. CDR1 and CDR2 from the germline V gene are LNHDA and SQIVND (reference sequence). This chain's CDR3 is CASSVRTGNQPQHF. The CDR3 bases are TGTGCCAGTAGTGTTCGGACAGGGAATCAACCCCAGCATTTT. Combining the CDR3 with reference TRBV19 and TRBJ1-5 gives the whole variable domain DGGITQSPKYLFRKEGQNVTLSCEQNLNHDAMYWYRQDPGQGLRLIYYSQIVNDFQKGDIAEGYSVSREKKESFPLTVTSAQKNPTAFYLCASSVRTGNQPQHFGDGTRLSIL.

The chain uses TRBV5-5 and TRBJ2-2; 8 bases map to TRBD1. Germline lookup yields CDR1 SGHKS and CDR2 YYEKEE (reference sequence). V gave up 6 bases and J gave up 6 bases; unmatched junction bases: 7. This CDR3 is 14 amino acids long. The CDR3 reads CASTGQGDSGELFF. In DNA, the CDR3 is TGTGCCAGCACAGGACAGGGTGATTCCGGGGAGCTGTTTTTT.

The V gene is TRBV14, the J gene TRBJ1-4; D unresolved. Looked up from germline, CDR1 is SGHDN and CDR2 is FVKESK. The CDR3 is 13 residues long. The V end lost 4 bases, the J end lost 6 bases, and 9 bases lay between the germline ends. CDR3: CASSRLADEKLFF. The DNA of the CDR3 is TGTGCCAGCAGCCGTCTGGCGGATGAAAAACTGTTTTTT.

The CDR3 loop is CASSQRGEELFF. CDR3 DNA sequence: TGTGCCAGCAGCCAAAGGGGCGAGGAACTGTTTTTT. The rearrangement uses TRBV7-9 and TRBJ1-4, with D possibly matching TRBD1 (5 bases). The CDR3 has 12 amino acids. Germline loops: CDR1 SEHNR, CDR2 FQNEAQ (reference sequence). Trimming removed 5 bases from V and 12 bases from J, with 13 bases in between.